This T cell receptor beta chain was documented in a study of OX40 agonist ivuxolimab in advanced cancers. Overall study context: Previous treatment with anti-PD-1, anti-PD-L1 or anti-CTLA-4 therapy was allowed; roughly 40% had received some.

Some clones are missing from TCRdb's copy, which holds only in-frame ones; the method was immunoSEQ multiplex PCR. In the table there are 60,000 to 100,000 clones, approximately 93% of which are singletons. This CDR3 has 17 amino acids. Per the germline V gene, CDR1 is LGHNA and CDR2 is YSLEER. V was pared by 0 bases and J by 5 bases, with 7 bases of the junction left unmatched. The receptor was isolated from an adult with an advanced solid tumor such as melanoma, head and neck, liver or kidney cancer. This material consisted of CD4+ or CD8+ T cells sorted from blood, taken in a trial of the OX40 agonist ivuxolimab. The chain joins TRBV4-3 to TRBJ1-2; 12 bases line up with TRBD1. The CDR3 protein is CASSQDWGDRGRYGYTF. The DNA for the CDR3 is TGCGCCAGCAGCCAAGATTGGGGGGACAGGGGGCGATATGGCTACACCTTC.